Presented here are 4 T cell receptor beta chains from one specimen sequenced in a study of CD8 T cells in Susac syndrome. Random hexamers primed reverse transcription of about 0.5 to 1 ug RNA. TCRdb processed the immunoSEQ multiplex PCR reads anew with MiXCR; each CDR3 protein has one entry. Of 150,000 to 190,000 distinct CDR3 sequences in the sample, roughly 95% were seen once. The sample taken for sequencing was CD8+ T cells from PBMCs. The receptors shown here come from a human donor with multiple sclerosis.

This chain joins TRBV20-1 and TRBJ1-2; D not certain. Deletions cut 7 bases from V and 5 bases from J, with 11 bases between. The CDR3 extends over 11 amino acids. The germline gives CDR1 DFQATT, CDR2 SNEGSKA (reference sequence). This chain's CDR3 is CSESRSYGYTF. Here the CDR3 DNA reads TGCAGTGAAAGTCGGTCTTATGGCTACACCTTC.

The chain carries TRBV7-9 and TRBJ2-1, with D maybe TRBD1 (6 bases). V was trimmed by 5 bases and J by 7 bases, leaving 15 bases between them. This CDR3 contains 14 residues. Germline CDR1 and CDR2: SEHNR and FQNEAQ (reference sequence). The CDR3 sequence: CASSPQGRGNEQFF. CDR3 DNA: TGTGCCAGCAGCCCCCAGGGCAGGGGAAATGAGCAGTTCTTC.

The J gene is TRBJ2-7, the V gene TRBV29-1, with 10 nucleotides matching TRBD2. Trimming cost V 7 bases and J 5 bases; bases outside gene matches: 11. Germline V gene lookup returns CDR1 SQVTM and CDR2 ANQGSEA. The CDR3 loop spans 14 amino acids. The CDR3 DNA is TGCAGCGAAGGACTAGCGGTTCTGGGGAACGAGCAGTACGTC. Its protein product is CSEGLAVLGNEQYV.

The J gene is TRBJ2-1, the V gene TRBV20-1; TRBD1 aligns across 7 bases. Trimming at V came to 5 bases and at J to 5 bases, leaving 9 bases not matched to a gene. Germline assignment: CDR1 DFQATT and CDR2 SNEGSKA (reference sequence). The CDR3 is 14 residues long. Written as DNA, the CDR3 is TGCAGTGCTGAAGACAGGGTTATAAACAATGAGCAGTTCTTC. Amino acid sequence: CSAEDRVINNEQFF.